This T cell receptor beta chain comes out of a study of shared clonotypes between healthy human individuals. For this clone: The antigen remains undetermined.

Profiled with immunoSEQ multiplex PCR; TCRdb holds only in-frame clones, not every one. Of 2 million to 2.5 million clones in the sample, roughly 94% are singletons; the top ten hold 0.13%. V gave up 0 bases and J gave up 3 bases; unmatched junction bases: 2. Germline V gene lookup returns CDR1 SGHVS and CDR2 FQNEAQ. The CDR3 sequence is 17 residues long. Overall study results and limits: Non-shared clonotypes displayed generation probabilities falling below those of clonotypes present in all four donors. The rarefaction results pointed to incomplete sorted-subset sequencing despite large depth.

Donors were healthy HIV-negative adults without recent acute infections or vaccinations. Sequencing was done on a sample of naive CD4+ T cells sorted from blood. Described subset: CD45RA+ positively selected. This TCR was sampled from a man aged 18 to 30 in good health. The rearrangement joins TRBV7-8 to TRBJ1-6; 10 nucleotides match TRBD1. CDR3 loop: CASSLAGTGVYNSPLHF. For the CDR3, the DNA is TGTGCCAGCAGCTTAGCCGGGACAGGGGTCTATAATTCACCCCTCCACTTT.